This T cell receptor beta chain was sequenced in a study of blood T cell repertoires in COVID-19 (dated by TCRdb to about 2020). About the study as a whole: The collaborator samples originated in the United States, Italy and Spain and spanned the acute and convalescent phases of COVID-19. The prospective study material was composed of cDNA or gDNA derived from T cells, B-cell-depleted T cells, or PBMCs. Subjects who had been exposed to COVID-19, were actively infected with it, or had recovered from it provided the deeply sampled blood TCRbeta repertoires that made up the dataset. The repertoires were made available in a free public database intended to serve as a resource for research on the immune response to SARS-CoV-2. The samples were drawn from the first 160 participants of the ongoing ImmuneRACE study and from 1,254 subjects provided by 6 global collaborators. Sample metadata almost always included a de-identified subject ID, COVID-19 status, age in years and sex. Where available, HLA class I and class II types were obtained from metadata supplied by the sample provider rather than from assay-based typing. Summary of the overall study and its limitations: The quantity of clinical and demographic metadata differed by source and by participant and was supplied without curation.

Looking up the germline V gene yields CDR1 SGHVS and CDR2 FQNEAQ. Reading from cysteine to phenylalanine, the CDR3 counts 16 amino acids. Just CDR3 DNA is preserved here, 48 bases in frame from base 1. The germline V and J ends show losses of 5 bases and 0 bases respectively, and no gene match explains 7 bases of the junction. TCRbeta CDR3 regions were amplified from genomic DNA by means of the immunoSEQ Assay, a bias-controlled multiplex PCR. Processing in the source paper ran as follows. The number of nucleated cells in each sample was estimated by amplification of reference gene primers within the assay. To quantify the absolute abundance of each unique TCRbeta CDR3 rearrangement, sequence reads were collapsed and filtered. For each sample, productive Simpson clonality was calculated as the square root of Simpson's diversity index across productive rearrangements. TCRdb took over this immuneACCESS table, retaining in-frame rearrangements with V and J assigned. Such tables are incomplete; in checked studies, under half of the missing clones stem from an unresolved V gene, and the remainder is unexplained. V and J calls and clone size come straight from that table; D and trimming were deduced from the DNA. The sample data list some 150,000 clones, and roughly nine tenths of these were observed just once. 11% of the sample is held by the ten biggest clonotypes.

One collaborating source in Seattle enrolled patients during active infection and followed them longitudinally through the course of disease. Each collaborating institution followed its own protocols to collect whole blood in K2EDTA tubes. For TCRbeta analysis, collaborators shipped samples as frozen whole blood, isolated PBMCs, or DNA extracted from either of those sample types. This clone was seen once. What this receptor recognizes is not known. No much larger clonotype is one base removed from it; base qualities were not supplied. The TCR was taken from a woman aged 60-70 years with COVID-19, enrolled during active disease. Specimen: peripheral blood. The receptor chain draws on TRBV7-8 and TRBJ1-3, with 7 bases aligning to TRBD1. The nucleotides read TGTGCCAGCAGCCGAGGACAGGCTTTCTCTGGAAACACCATATATTTT. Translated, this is CASSRGQAFSGNTIYF.